This section outlines one TCR beta chain sequence together with its context. Its antigen is as yet unknown. The PCR ran on 60 Vbeta and 13 Jbeta primers. Only in-frame clones appear in the TCRdb table, and some are missing; sequencing was by immunoSEQ multiplex PCR. The sample includes approximately 110,000 clones, around 80% of them seen just once. CDR3 length: 16 amino acids. Per the germline V gene, CDR1 is SEHNR and CDR2 is FQNEAQ (reference sequence). The V and J ends lost 2 bases and 7 bases, in that order; junction bases with no gene match: 8. The data originate from a study of cytomegalovirus exposure and HLA in healthy donors. Study-wide results and limits: Some TCR beta chains (about 180 of them) were listed as cytomegalovirus-associated. A later look showed TCR association rates differing by HLA locus, highest for DRB1 and lowest for HLA-C. In a later analysis, a missense DCLRE1C variant was linked to TCR beta V- and J-gene trimming.

The receptor was derived from a middle-aged woman in good health and CMV-seronegative. The V call is TRBV7-9, the J call TRBJ2-2; TRBD2 matches 9 bases. The specimen was PBMCs. CDR3 bases: TGTGCCAGCAGCTTATCAGCTAGCGGGAAGGGCGGGGAGCTGTTTTTT. It encodes CASSLSASGKGGELFF.